This TCR beta chain was obtained from a study of tumor-infiltrating lymphocytes in primary liver carcinoma. Study conclusions and caveats: Pairs comparing tumor with adjacent tissue or blood overlapped less than pairs drawn from tumor regions.

Unsorted whole blood served as the source of blood RNA, and germline DNA was extracted as well. A remark on this clonotype: Its antigen is currently unknown. An end of the junction does not agree with germline; a read error may underlie this.

Constant-region priming of approximately 500 ng total RNA yielded TCR beta cDNA. Three-round nested multiplex PCR performed with slightly modified ARM-PCR produced the TCR beta libraries. TRBV1-TRBV30 forward primers paired with a C-beta reverse primer were used in the first two PCR rounds, which ran roughly 9 cycles each. TCRdb analysed the multiplex PCR reads with MiXCR anew, one entry per CDR3 protein. The table records about 320,000 distinct CDR3 sequences, around three fifths of them present only once. This CDR3 contains 15 residues. Germline V gene lookup returns CDR1 WSHSY and CDR2 SAAADI. The TCR comes from a woman aged 25 to 39 with primary liver carcinoma and hepatitis B virus infection. The sample consisted of peripheral blood. This sequence joins TRBV10-2 and TRBJ2-6; D unclear. DNA for the CDR3: TGCGTCAGCAGTGACCTTGGTAGGGAGGCCAACGTCCTGACTTTC. It is translated as CVSSDLGREANVLTF.